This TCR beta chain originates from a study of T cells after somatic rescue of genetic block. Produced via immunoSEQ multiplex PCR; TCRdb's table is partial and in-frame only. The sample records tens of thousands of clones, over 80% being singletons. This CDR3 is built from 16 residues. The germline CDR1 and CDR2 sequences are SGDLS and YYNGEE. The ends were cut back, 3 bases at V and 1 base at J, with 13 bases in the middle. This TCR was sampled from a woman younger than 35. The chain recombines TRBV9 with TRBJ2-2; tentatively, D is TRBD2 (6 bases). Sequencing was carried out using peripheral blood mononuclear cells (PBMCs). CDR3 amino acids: CASSAGLPQNTGELFF. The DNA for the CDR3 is TGTGCCAGCAGCGCCGGACTACCGCAGAACACCGGGGAGCTGTTTTTT.